This TCR beta chain derives from a study of shared clonotypes between healthy human individuals. Study findings and constraints: Clonotype sharing among donors was expected to depend on sequencing depth.

Amplification in unsorted PBMC replicate PCRs started from roughly 330 ng DNA, which equals 28,000 or so T cell genomes. Unsorted PBMC DNA went through sequencing on ten immunoSEQ deep assay plates. Sequencing was performed with immunoSEQ multiplex PCR; in TCRdb, only in-frame clones are kept and a portion is missing. Here the sample spans fewer than 650,000 clones, around three quarters being singletons. The V end lost 4 bases, the J end lost 5 bases, and 18 bases lay between the germline ends. Germline CDR1 reads SGHTS; CDR2 reads YDEGEE. The CDR3 is made up of 15 amino acids. As regards this clone: Its antigen is still unknown.

The study drew its donors from healthy HIV-negative adults without recent acute infections or vaccinations. This TCR derives from a woman in her 40s in good health. Some clones in this sample may be carry-over from other donors' samples. The gene calls are TRBV5-8 and TRBJ1-1; D is unclear. Sequenced: PBMCs. The CDR3 nucleotides are TGTGCCAGCAGCCTCCCGGGCGGGCGGGGTACTGAAGCTTTCTTT. As protein: CASSLPGGRGTEAFF.